One sample yielded the 12 T cell receptor beta chains listed below, sequenced in a study of cytomegalovirus exposure and HLA in healthy donors. Assay used: immunoSEQ multiplex PCR; TCRdb lists only in-frame clones, some missing. The table has fewer than 350,000 clones, 70% to 90% seen once. Input material: PBMCs. The receptors shown here come from a woman aged 18-30 years in good health and CMV-seronegative.

On this clone itself: One junction end disagrees with the germline gene, perhaps due to a read error. The V gene is TRBV9, the J gene TRBJ2-1, with 7 bases matching TRBD1. The CDR3 is 11 residues long. Germline CDR1 is SGDLS and CDR2 is YYNGEE. The CDR3 region has the DNA TGTGCCAGCAGCGGACAGGGACCCACCGTCTTC. Translating gives CASSGQGPTVF.

The chain carries TRBV6-6 and TRBJ2-7, with a weak D call TRBD1 (6 bases). Trimming stripped 10 bases from V and 4 bases from J, with 20 bases between. Germline assignment: CDR1 MNHNY and CDR2 SVGAGI (reference sequence). This CDR3 region has 14 residues. The chain's CDR3 is CATVDSRDIYEQYF. In DNA, the CDR3 is TGTGCCACCGTGGATAGCAGGGACATATACGAGCAGTACTTC.

The rearrangement joins TRBV6-7 to TRBJ2-7, with 11 bases identical to TRBD2. TRBV6-7 is filed as an ORF, its function uncertain. There are 16 residues in the CDR3. J lost 5 bases, V lost 4 bases, and 10 bases had no gene match. CDR3 sequence: CASSWIIAGGPHEQYF. Here the CDR3 DNA reads TGTGCCAGCAGTTGGATTATAGCGGGAGGGCCCCACGAGCAGTACTTC.

About this clone: Other DNA sequences in the sample encode the same CDR3. The chain carries TRBV7-2 and TRBJ2-7, with a possible D match to TRBD2 (5 bases). CDR1 SGHTA and CDR2 FQGNSA come from the germline V gene. The CDR3 extends over 14 amino acids. Trimming left V 1 base short and J 1 base short, with 8 bases between. In DNA form, the CDR3 reads TGTGCCAGCAGCTTAGATCGAGGGTCCTACGAGCAGTACTTC. The encoded protein is CASSLDRGSYEQYF.

The CDR3 is CASRTGMEYEQYF. As DNA, the CDR3 is TGTGCCAGCAGAACAGGGATGGAGTACGAGCAGTACTTC. The V and J genes are TRBV28 and TRBJ2-7; weak D call: TRBD1 (6 bases). The germline gives CDR1 MDHEN, CDR2 SYDVKM. The V end lost 6 bases, the J end lost 4 bases, and 13 bases lay between the germline ends. This CDR3 has 13 amino acids.

The chain links TRBV6-5 to TRBJ1-1; possible D gene TRBD1, 5 bases. Trimming left V 8 bases short and J 0 bases short, with 13 bases between. Germline CDR1 and CDR2: MNHEY and SVGAGI. This CDR3 is built from 14 residues. The CDR3 coding sequence is TGTGCCAGCGGACGGGAGGGGTTGAACACTGAAGCTTTCTTT. Its translation is CASGREGLNTEAFF.

This sequence joins TRBV2 and TRBJ1-4, with 7 bases aligning to TRBD1. Per the germline V gene, CDR1 is SNHLY and CDR2 is FYNNEI. This CDR3 spans 13 amino acids. V lost 7 bases and J lost 8; bases outside the gene matches: 7. The CDR3 loop is CASIEGAREKLFF. The CDR3 DNA follows: TGTGCCAGCATAGAGGGGGCGAGGGAAAAACTGTTTTTT.

The chain combines TRBV7-2 with TRBJ2-7; D may be TRBD2 (6 bases). This CDR3 contains 15 residues. Per the germline V gene, CDR1 is SGHTA and CDR2 is FQGNSA. Trimming removed 0 bases at V and 0 bases at J, with 9 bases between. The CDR3 protein is CASSLAAGSSYEQYF. DNA for the CDR3: TGTGCCAGCAGCTTAGCCGCGGGAAGCTCCTACGAGCAGTACTTC.

This clone was observed once. DNA for the CDR3: TGTGCCAGCAGCCTCGGGACAGCCACCGGGGAGCTGTTTTTT. This translates into CASSLGTATGELFF. This chain joins TRBV7-9 and TRBJ2-2; TRBD1 agrees at 7 bases. Germline V gene sequence: CDR1 SEHNR, CDR2 FQNEAQ (reference sequence). The CDR3 runs 14 residues. Germline trimming cut 5 bases from V and 4 bases from J; bases unmatched to any gene: 4.

The V gene is TRBV5-1, the J gene TRBJ2-5; TRBD1 aligns across 9 bases. The junction had 5 bases not matched to a gene; V was cut back by 3 bases and J by 5 bases. The V gene's germline CDR1 is SGHRS and CDR2 YFSETQ. This CDR3 is built from 14 residues. CDR3 DNA: TGCGCCAGCAGCTGGCGGACAGGGGAGGAGACCCAGTACTTC. Translated, it gives CASSWRTGEETQYF.

Of note for this clone: Mismatch with germline at one junction end may stem from a read error. The V gene is TRBV29-1, the J gene TRBJ1-4; 9 nucleotides match TRBD1. The germline V gene has CDR1 SQVTM and CDR2 ANQGSEA. The CDR3 runs 17 residues. The CDR3 nucleotides read TGCAGCGTTCAAGAGAGAACAGGGGGCGCACCTAATGAAAAACTGTTTTTT. It translates to CSVQERTGGAPNEKLFF.

This clone was counted a few times. The rearrangement joins TRBV5-6 to TRBJ2-7; 15 bases align to TRBD2. CDR3 length: 18 amino acids. Unmatched junction bases numbered 13, after V lost 4 bases and J lost 5 bases. Per the germline V gene, CDR1 is SGHDT and CDR2 is YYEEEE. The CDR3 spells CASSRGTSGRRLGDEQYF. Written as DNA, the CDR3 is TGTGCCAGCAGCCGAGGGACTAGCGGGAGGCGTTTAGGGGACGAGCAGTACTTC. Full variable domain (missing parts from reference TRBV5-6 and TRBJ2-7): DAGVTQSPTHLIKTRGQQVTLRCSPKSGHDTVSWYQQALGQGPQFIFQYYEEEERQRGNFPDRFSGHQFPNYSSELNVNALLLGDSALYLCASSRGTSGRRLGDEQYFGPGTRLTVT.